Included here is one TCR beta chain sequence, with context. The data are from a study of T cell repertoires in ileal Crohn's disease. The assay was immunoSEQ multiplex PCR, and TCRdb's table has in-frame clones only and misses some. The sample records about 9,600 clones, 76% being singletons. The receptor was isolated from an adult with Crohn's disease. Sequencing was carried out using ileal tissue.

Here the CDR3 DNA reads TGTGCCAGCAGCCGTGGACTACTCTGGCAAGAGACCCAGTACTTC. This gives the protein CASSRGLLWQETQYF. This chain links TRBV14 with TRBJ2-5; D may be TRBD2 (6 bases). Germline V CDR1 and CDR2: SGHDN, FVKESK. Deletions cut 4 bases from V and 2 bases from J, with 14 bases between. The length of the CDR3 is 15 residues.